These 21 T cell receptor beta chains originate from one sample sequenced in a study of cytomegalovirus exposure and HLA in healthy donors. PCR involved 60 Vbeta and 13 Jbeta primers. Repertoires were generated with immunoSEQ multiplex PCR, while TCRdb's copy carries only in-frame clones and drops some. The table shows a few hundred thousand clones, with over 70% occurring only once. What was sequenced was PBMCs. All receptors derive from a woman aged 55-69 years in good health and CMV-seropositive.

Regarding this clone: Other DNA variants within this sample encode the same CDR3. The chain is built from TRBV5-1 and TRBJ1-1; 7 bases agree with TRBD1. After removal of 1 base from V and 1 base from J, the junction contained 1 base not matched to a gene. This CDR3 has 14 amino acids. Germline V gene sequence: CDR1 SGHRS, CDR2 YFSETQ. The CDR3 nucleotides read TGCGCCAGCAGCTTGACAGGGGCGAACACTGAAGCTTTCTTT. Translation gives CASSLTGANTEAFF.

This sequence joins TRBV28 and TRBJ1-1; no firm D call. Germline lookup yields CDR1 MDHEN and CDR2 SYDVKM. Trimming stripped 7 bases from V and 11 bases from J, with 14 bases between. There are 11 residues in the CDR3. The CDR3, as DNA: TGTGCCAGCACGGTGGGCCAGATCGCTTTCTTT. Its protein is CASTVGQIAFF. Full variable domain (missing parts from reference TRBV28 and TRBJ1-1): DVKVTQSSRYLVKRTGEKVFLECVQDMDHENMFWYRQDPGLGLRLIYFSYDVKMKEKGDIPEGYSVSREKKERFSLILESASTNQTSMYLCASTVGQIAFFGQGTRLTVV.

The chain uses TRBV18 and TRBJ1-5; D is uncertain. This CDR3 is built from 15 residues. V gave up 2 bases and J gave up 3 bases, with 11 bases separating them. Germline lookup yields CDR1 KGHSH and CDR2 LQKENI. The CDR3 DNA reads TGTGCCAGCTCACCAGATACCGGGTACAATCAGCCCCAGCATTTT. Protein: CASSPDTGYNQPQHF.

V and J are TRBV19 and TRBJ1-4; perhaps TRBD1 as D (5 bases). This CDR3 has 13 amino acids. Germline CDR1 reads LNHDA; CDR2 reads SQIVND (reference sequence). Trimming shortened V by 7 bases and J by 8 bases, and 14 bases separated the two germline ends. CDR3: CASTGTSREKLFF. The CDR3 bases are TGTGCCAGTACCGGGACTTCGCGGGAAAAACTGTTTTTT.

The J gene is TRBJ2-7, the V gene TRBV6-1; D is ambiguous. V was clipped by 3 bases and J by 1 base, with 10 bases between them. The CDR3 loop spans 14 amino acids. CDR1 is MNHNS and CDR2 is SASEGT in the germline V gene. The CDR3 DNA reads TGTGCCAGCAGTGATGTAGCCACGTCCTACGAGCAGTACTTC. This translates into CASSDVATSYEQYF.

The chain carries TRBV13 and TRBJ2-7; 10 bases map to TRBD2. V was pared by 6 bases and J by 5 bases, with 10 bases of the junction left unmatched. The CDR3 consists of 15 residues. In germline, CDR1 is PRHDT, CDR2 FYEKMQ (reference sequence). The CDR3 bases are TGTGCCAGCAGGTACCAGGCTAGCGGGAGTAACGAGCAGTACTTC. It translates to CASRYQASGSNEQYF.

The chain has TRBV5-1 and TRBJ2-5; 7 bases fit TRBD1. The CDR3 has 15 amino acids. With 3 bases clipped from V and 1 base from J, the junction kept 6 bases outside the gene matches. The germline gives CDR1 SGHRS, CDR2 YFSETQ. CDR3 nucleotide sequence: TGCGCCAGCAGCTACCGGGACAGACTCCAAGAGACCCAGTACTTC. As protein: CASSYRDRLQETQYF.

The chain recombines TRBV5-1 with TRBJ2-5, with 7 bases lining up with TRBD2. The J call may be mistaken, given a closer DNA end match to TRBJ2-7. Per the germline V gene, CDR1 is SGHRS and CDR2 is YFSETQ. There are 15 residues in the CDR3. The CDR3 loop reads CASSPRGGPGYEQYF. Written as DNA, the CDR3 is TGCGCCAGCAGCCCAAGGGGAGGGCCTGGATACGAGCAGTACTTC.

This chain joins TRBV18 and TRBJ2-7; the match to TRBD2 covers 13 bases. CDR1 is KGHSH and CDR2 is LQKENI in the germline V gene. After removal of 3 bases from V and 2 bases from J, the junction contained 4 bases not matched to a gene. The CDR3 totals 16 residues. The CDR3 is CASSPMTSGGPYEQYF. In DNA, the CDR3 is TGTGCCAGCTCACCTATGACTAGCGGGGGGCCCTACGAGCAGTACTTC.

This chain joins TRBV5-1 and TRBJ2-3; 10 positions agree with TRBD2. CDR1 and CDR2 (germline): SGHRS, YFSETQ. V lost 4 bases to trimming and J lost 4 bases; unmatched junction nucleotides: 9. CDR3 length: 16 amino acids. The CDR3 DNA is TGCGCCAGCAGCCCTTCTCTAGCGGGGGTCGCAGATACGCAGTATTTT. It specifies CASSPSLAGVADTQYF.

V and J are TRBV28 and TRBJ2-5; a possible D gene is TRBD2 (6 bases). CDR1 is MDHEN and CDR2 is SYDVKM in the germline V gene. V was clipped by 1 base and J by 2 bases, with 11 bases between them. The CDR3 extends over 15 amino acids. As DNA, the CDR3 is TGTGCCAGCAGTTTATACTCCGGGGGACAAGAGACCCAGTACTTC. Its translation: CASSLYSGGQETQYF.

The genes are TRBV18 and TRBJ2-3, with 8 positions matching TRBD1. The J segment lost 6 bases and the V segment lost 2 bases, leaving 4 bases of the junction unmatched. This CDR3 is 14 amino acids long. Germline V gene data show CDR1 as KGHSH and CDR2 as LQKENI. Here the CDR3 DNA reads TGTGCCAGCTCACCAGGGACAGGCCCGGATACGCAGTATTTT. Protein: CASSPGTGPDTQYF.

This clone has only one observation. This chain connects TRBV28 to TRBJ1-2; possible D gene TRBD1, 6 bases. Between the trimmed V and J ends, which lost 6 bases and 6 bases, there was a span of 11 bases. Per germline, CDR1 MDHEN and CDR2 SYDVKM. The CDR3 sequence is 12 residues long. The CDR3 is CASRGGADGYTF. The CDR3 region has the DNA TGTGCCAGCAGGGGGGGGGCAGATGGCTACACCTTC.

J is TRBJ1-1 and V is TRBV4-2; D is unresolved. Germline V gene lookup returns CDR1 LGHNA and CDR2 YNFKEQ. Trimming stripped 4 bases from V and 1 base from J, with 7 bases between. The CDR3 contains 13 residues. This CDR3 is CASSLSENTEAFF. The DNA for the CDR3 is TGTGCCAGCAGCCTGTCAGAGAACACTGAAGCTTTCTTT.

J is TRBJ1-4 and V is TRBV27; D is possibly TRBD1 (6 bases). V was trimmed by 4 bases and J by 7 bases, leaving 13 bases between them. This CDR3 comprises 14 residues. Germline assignment: CDR1 MNHEY and CDR2 SMNVEV (reference sequence). The chain's CDR3 is CASSWRGGSEKLFF. In nucleotides, the CDR3 is TGTGCCAGCAGTTGGAGGGGGGGATCTGAAAAACTGTTTTTT.

The gene calls are TRBV7-9 and TRBJ2-2; D gene ambiguous. The CDR3 runs 14 residues. V dropped 2 bases and J dropped 1 base, with 5 bases sitting between them. Per the germline V gene, CDR1 is SEHNR and CDR2 is FQNEAQ (reference sequence). This CDR3 is CASSLLQNTGELFF. The DNA of the CDR3 is TGTGCCAGCAGCTTATTACAGAACACCGGGGAGCTGTTTTTT.

The chain uses TRBV5-4 and TRBJ2-7; no reliable D call. Germline V gene data show CDR1 as SGHNT and CDR2 as YYREEE (reference sequence). The CDR3 consists of 12 residues. V lost 3 bases to trimming and J lost 6 bases, with 10 bases between them. The DNA of the CDR3 is TGTGCCAGCAGCTGGTCCGAGTCCGAGCAGTACTTC. This translates into CASSWSESEQYF.

The chain uses TRBV6-1 and TRBJ2-7, with unresolved D. Trimming cost V 8 bases and J 0 bases, with 11 bases left between them. The CDR3 sequence is 13 residues long. The germline V gene has CDR1 MNHNS and CDR2 SASEGT. The CDR3 is CASSSRISYEQYF. The CDR3 DNA is TGTGCCAGCTCCTCCAGGATCTCCTACGAGCAGTACTTC.

In its sample, this clone was seen a few times. V is TRBV7-3 and J is TRBJ1-1, with D possibly matching TRBD1 (5 bases). The CDR3 consists of 13 residues. The germline CDR1 and CDR2 sequences are SGHTA and FQGTGA. Deletions cut 5 bases from V and 1 base from J, with 8 bases between. CDR3 protein: CASSIGQNTEAFF. In DNA form, the CDR3 reads TGTGCCAGCAGCATCGGACAGAACACTGAAGCTTTCTTT.

This chain connects TRBV7-2 to TRBJ2-4; no clear D gene. CDR1 and CDR2 from the germline V gene are SGHTA and FQGNSA. V dropped 5 bases and J dropped 4 bases, with 12 bases sitting between them. This CDR3 is built from 14 residues. CDR3 nucleotides: TGTGCCAGCAGCCCGCTCGGCGGAAAAAACATTCAGTACTTC. Translating gives CASSPLGGKNIQYF.

On this clone itself: Other DNA sequences in the same sample also yield this CDR3. The CDR3 region is CASSPGTKETQYF. In DNA, the CDR3 is TGCGCCAGCAGCCCTGGGACTAAAGAGACCCAGTACTTC. V usage is TRBV5-1 and J usage is TRBJ2-5; 7 positions agree with TRBD2. This CDR3 has 13 residues. With 4 bases clipped from V and 3 bases from J, the junction kept 3 bases outside the gene matches. Germline assignment: CDR1 SGHRS and CDR2 YFSETQ.